This paragraph reports one TCR beta chain. No antigen is known for it. One to two pinch biopsies were taken from the rectum during colonoscopy. This specimen belongs to a study of pediatric ulcerative colitis. Overall study results and limits: Acute severe colitis showed lower rectal diversity from clonal expansions. All ulcerative colitis patients, but no controls, carried two rectal clonotypes. Rectal pinch biopsies may include blood-derived T cells.

The assay was run at survey level. Profiled with immunoSEQ multiplex PCR; TCRdb holds only in-frame clones, not every one. The sample records 45,000 to 55,000 clones, about 78% being singletons. The material sequenced was gut tissue. This receptor was identified in a girl under 18 with moderate ulcerative colitis.

CDR3 nucleotides: TGTGCCAGCAGCTTAGGGGGAAATATGGGCACTGAAGCTTTCTTT. This encodes CASSLGGNMGTEAFF. V usage is TRBV11-3 and J usage is TRBJ1-1; D not resolved. CDR1 is SGHNT and CDR2 is YENEEA in the germline V gene. The CDR3 contains 15 residues. Trimming took off 1 base at V and 4 bases at J, with 13 bases between the two ends.